Listed below are T cell receptor beta chains from one sample, sequenced in a study of shared clonotypes between healthy human individuals. Sequencing was performed with immunoSEQ multiplex PCR; in TCRdb, only in-frame clones are kept and a portion is missing. Here the sample spans hundreds of thousands of clones, about 74% being singletons. The sample comprised memory CD4+ T cells sorted from blood. The origin of the receptors is a man in his thirties or forties in good health. The CDR3 runs from the conserved cysteine through the conserved F or W. The D gene is left open where the match is weak. Expanded clones get a size class; other rows say once, few or many, or leave the size out.

v_gene	j_gene	d_gene	abundance	CDR3nt	CDR3aa
TRBV10-3	TRBJ2-5	NA	NA	TGTGCCATCAGTAAAACGGTCGGATGGGGAGCACAGAACGGCCAGTACTTC	CAISKTVGWGAQNGQYF
TRBV6-1	TRBJ2-7	TRBD1	few	TGTGCCAGCAGTGGTACCGGGACAGCGAATTACGAGCAGTACTTC	CASSGTGTANYEQYF
TRBV11-2	TRBJ1-1	NA	NA	TGTGCCAGCAGCCTTCCAGGGAGGGGAGCTTTCTTT	CASSLPGRGAFF
TRBV9	TRBJ2-6	NA	NA	TGTGCCAGCAGCGTATTCGGCTCTGGGGCCAACGTCCTGACTTTC	CASSVFGSGANVLTF
TRBV6-6	TRBJ2-5	NA	NA	TGTGCCAGCAGGCTTGAGACCCAGTACTTC	CASRLETQYF
TRBV7-9	TRBJ2-1	TRBD1	NA	TGTGCCAGCAGTCCGGACAGGGCACCCTACAATGAGCAGTTCTTC	CASSPDRAPYNEQFF
TRBV19	TRBJ1-2	NA	many	TGTGCCAGTAGCCCCCGAACTCAGAGCTATGGCTACACCTTC	CASSPRTQSYGYTF
TRBV18	TRBJ1-2	NA	NA	TGTGCCAGCTCACCAGGCATGGGCTTTAGGGGCTACACCTTC	CASSPGMGFRGYTF
TRBV18	TRBJ2-1	NA	once	TGTGCCAGCTCACTAACCCGGTCCCCTGATATTGAGCAGTTCTTC	CASSLTRSPDIEQFF
TRBV5-6	TRBJ2-7	NA	NA	TGTGCCAGCAGCTCCCGTGGGGGAGTAACCTACGAGCAGTACTTC	CASSSRGGVTYEQYF
TRBV11-3	TRBJ2-3	TRBD2	NA	TGTGCCAGCAGCTTAGATAGCGGGAGGGCCACAGATACGCAGTATTTT	CASSLDSGRATDTQYF
TRBV5-6	TRBJ1-5	NA	NA	TGTGCCAGCAGCGCCCAGACTAATCAGCCCCAGCATTTT	CASSAQTNQPQHF
TRBV11-3	TRBJ2-2	NA	NA	TGTGCCAGCAGCTTAGATCCCGGGGCGGGGACCGGGGAGCTGTTTTTT	CASSLDPGAGTGELFF
TRBV7-7	TRBJ2-5	TRBD2	NA	TGTGCCAGCAGCCCCGGTCGGCTAGCGGGAGGGGGGGAGACCCAGTACTTC	CASSPGRLAGGGETQYF
TRBV11-2	TRBJ2-4	NA	NA	TGTGCCAGCAGCGAAGTCTTTGGGGGGGCGGACATTCAGTACTTC	CASSEVFGGADIQYF
TRBV6-1	TRBJ1-5	NA	NA	TGTGCCAGCAGTGCGGTGGCAGGGAGGCGCAATCAGCCCCAGCATTTT	CASSAVAGRRNQPQHF
TRBV7-2	TRBJ1-1	NA	NA	TGTGCCAGCCAGGGGTATAGGGGCACTGAAGCTTTCTTT	CASQGYRGTEAFF
TRBV6-1	TRBJ2-7	NA	NA	TGTGCCAGCAGTGAAGGGTACAGGGCCTCATACGAGCAGTACTTC	CASSEGYRASYEQYF
TRBV7-6	TRBJ1-2	NA	few	TGTGCCAGCAGCCCCACACAATCTCGAAAGACCTATGGCTACACCTTC	CASSPTQSRKTYGYTF
TRBV11-2	TRBJ1-1	NA	few	TGTGCCAGCAGCACGGGGACTTCAATGAACACTGAAGCTTTCTTT	CASSTGTSMNTEAFF
TRBV7-9	TRBJ2-7	NA	NA	TGTGCCAGCAGCTTTGGGTCCTACGAGCAGTACTTC	CASSFGSYEQYF
TRBV29-1	TRBJ2-3	NA	NA	TGCAGCGTTGAGATTGTAGCGTCAGATACGCAGTATTTT	CSVEIVASDTQYF
TRBV2	TRBJ1-1	TRBD1	NA	TGTGCCACCCGCGGACAGGGGAACACTGAAGCTTTCTTT	CATRGQGNTEAFF
TRBV7-9	TRBJ1-5	NA	NA	TGTGCCAGCAGCACAGGGACATGGGCCCAGCATTTT	CASSTGTWAQHF
TRBV28	TRBJ1-3	NA	NA	TGTGCCAGCAGTTTAGGGGACACCATATATTTT	CASSLGDTIYF
TRBV28	TRBJ1-1	NA	few	TGTGCCAGCAGTCCCGGAAAGGGGACTGAAGCTTTCTTT	CASSPGKGTEAFF
TRBV30	TRBJ2-7	TRBD2	NA	TGTGCCTGGGGCCACGGACTAGCCTACGAGCAGTACTTC	CAWGHGLAYEQYF
TRBV28	TRBJ1-5	NA	few	TGTGCCAGCAGTTTGGCAGGGACCTATCAGCCCCAGCATTTT	CASSLAGTYQPQHF
TRBV19	TRBJ2-7	NA	NA	TGTGCCAGTAGTATATCACCAGAGACCTACGAGCAGTACTTC	CASSISPETYEQYF
TRBV5-6	TRBJ2-3	TRBD1	NA	TGTGCCAGCAGCTCCACGGACAGGTTGGGGAATACGCAGTATTTT	CASSSTDRLGNTQYF
TRBV5-1	TRBJ1-4	NA	NA	TGCGCCAGCAGCTTGTTAACCGGGACGGGGAATGAAAAACTGTTTTTT	CASSLLTGTGNEKLFF
TRBV19	TRBJ2-2	TRBD2	many	TGTGCCAGTAGTCCAATAGCGGGAGGGGTCACCGGGGAGCTGTTTTTT	CASSPIAGGVTGELFF
TRBV7-3	TRBJ1-1	NA	NA	TGTGCCAGCAGCTCCCGTCCGGCAGGGGAGAACACTGAAGCTTTCTTT	CASSSRPAGENTEAFF
TRBV10-3	TRBJ2-7	TRBD2	few	TGTGCCATCAGTGAGGGGGGGGAGTACGAGCAGTACTTC	CAISEGGEYEQYF
TRBV6-1	TRBJ2-7	NA	few	TGTGCCAGCAGGCCCCCAGGGACCGGTAGCTACGAGCAGTACTTC	CASRPPGTGSYEQYF
TRBV5-1	TRBJ2-7	TRBD2	NA	TGCGCCAGCAGCGAGACTAGCGGGGCGCGGTACTTC	CASSETSGARYF
TRBV7-6	TRBJ2-7	TRBD1	NA	TGTGCCAGCAGCCCTCGGGACAGGGGAGCCGAGCAGTACTTC	CASSPRDRGAEQYF
TRBV7-2	TRBJ2-5	NA	NA	TGTGCCAGCAGCAACCAGAGGGGGGGAGAGACCCAGTACTTC	CASSNQRGGETQYF
TRBV19	TRBJ2-2	NA	many	TGTGCCAGTTTTAACTCAGGGAGACTATGGAGCACCGGGGAGCTGTTTTTT	CASFNSGRLWSTGELFF
TRBV2	TRBJ1-4	NA	NA	TGTGCCAGCTTAGGCAGGTGGAGTGAAAAACTGTTTTTT	CASLGRWSEKLFF
TRBV2	TRBJ2-2	NA	NA	TGTGCCAGCAGTTTTACTCAGGCGAACACCGGGGAGCTGTTTTTT	CASSFTQANTGELFF
TRBV28	TRBJ1-5	NA	once	TGTGCCAGCAGTGCCACCGACCACGACAATCAGCCCCAGCATTTT	CASSATDHDNQPQHF
TRBV2	TRBJ2-5	NA	NA	TGTGCCAGCAGCCTAGGGGCTAACGGGGGAGAGACCCAGTACTTC	CASSLGANGGETQYF
TRBV5-1	TRBJ2-5	NA	NA	TGCGCCAGCAGCTTGGGGGATTTTGGCCAAGAGACCCAGTACTTC	CASSLGDFGQETQYF
TRBV2	TRBJ2-1	TRBD2	NA	TGTGCCGCATCTAGCGGGAGAAACGGGTGGATGGATGAGCAGTTCTTC	CAASSGRNGWMDEQFF
TRBV18	TRBJ2-1	NA	NA	TGTGCCAGCTCACCACCAAATCGAATTTCGAGCTCCTACAATGAGCAGTTCTTC	CASSPPNRISSSYNEQFF
TRBV5-1	TRBJ2-5	NA	many	TGCGCCAGCAGCACGAGTTCACTAGGACTTGGGGAGACCCAGTACTTC	CASSTSSLGLGETQYF
TRBV18	TRBJ2-1	NA	NA	TGTGCCAGCTCACCAGACCCCCACAATGAGCAGTTCTTC	CASSPDPHNEQFF
TRBV18	TRBJ2-2	NA	NA	TGTGCCAGCTCACCCAAGGACTTTTTCTCGGGAGTAGGCGGGGAGCTGTTTTTT	CASSPKDFFSGVGGELFF
TRBV7-2	TRBJ2-5	NA	once	TGTGCCAGCAGCCAGGGACTAGAGACCCAGTACTTC	CASSQGLETQYF